This T cell receptor (beta chain) is from a study of blood T cell repertoires in COVID-19. Data came from immunoSEQ multiplex PCR; TCRdb stores just in-frame clones and leaves some out. The repertoire holds about 230,000 clones, with over 70% as singletons. Germline CDR1 is SGHAT and CDR2 is FQNNGV. Trimming cost V 5 bases and J 0 bases, with 5 bases left between them. The CDR3 covers 14 residues. The V and J genes are TRBV11-2 and TRBJ1-6; no definite D call. The specimen sequenced was peripheral blood. The TCR sequence derives from a woman over 75 with acute or convalescent COVID-19. The CDR3 loop reads CASSPSSYNSPLHF. CDR3 in DNA: TGTGCCAGCAGCCCGAGCTCCTATAATTCACCCCTCCACTTT.